Below, 22 T cell receptor beta chains from the same sample are listed, as sequenced in a study of blood T cell repertoires in COVID-19. Generated by immunoSEQ multiplex PCR, the TCRdb table keeps only in-frame clones and is missing some. This sample has around 55,000 clones, with 75% to 95% found just once. The sample was peripheral blood. The receptors derive from a human donor with active COVID-19. The donor label of this sample is uncertain.

This chain joins TRBV18 and TRBJ2-3, with D maybe TRBD1 (5 bases). The germline V and J ends were trimmed by 3 bases and 3 bases, with 10 bases remaining between them. This CDR3 region has 14 residues. CDR1 and CDR2 from the germline V gene are KGHSH and LQKENI. The CDR3 sequence: CASSPARVTDTQYF. The CDR3 coding sequence is TGTGCCAGCTCACCTGCCAGGGTAACAGATACGCAGTATTTT.

V usage is TRBV6-1 and J usage is TRBJ2-7; 13 nucleotides match TRBD2. The junction had 6 bases not matched to a gene; V was cut back by 3 bases and J by 7 bases. The CDR3 runs to 15 residues. The germline gives CDR1 MNHNS, CDR2 SASEGT. As DNA, the CDR3 is TGTGCCAGCAGTGAGCCGACTAGCGGGAGGTGGGAGCAGTACTTC. Protein sequence: CASSEPTSGRWEQYF.

This sequence joins TRBV10-3 and TRBJ1-3; D might be TRBD1 (6 bases). The CDR3 is 14 residues long. V was shortened by 5 bases and J by 0 bases, with 8 bases between the two germline ends. Per germline, CDR1 ENHRY and CDR2 SYGVKD. The CDR3 DNA reads as TGTGCCATCAGTCGACAGGCCTCTGGAAACACCATATATTTT. Encoded protein: CAISRQASGNTIYF.

The J gene is TRBJ2-2, the V gene TRBV15, with 7 bases identical to TRBD1. Germline-derived CDR1 and CDR2 are LNHNV and YYDKDF (reference sequence). V was pared by 3 bases and J by 0 bases, with 7 bases of the junction left unmatched. The CDR3 contains 17 residues. The CDR3 nucleotides read TGTGCCACCAGCAGGCCTGGGCAGGGGGCGAACACCGGGGAGCTGTTTTTT. Translating gives CATSRPGQGANTGELFF.

The rearrangement joins TRBV6-1 to TRBJ2-3, with 7 bases lining up with TRBD1. Per germline, CDR1 MNHNS and CDR2 SASEGT. The CDR3 runs to 15 residues. V was clipped by 3 bases and J by 2 bases; unmatched bases: 5. CDR3 amino acids: CASSEGDSHTDTQYF. The CDR3 nucleotides read TGTGCCAGCAGTGAGGGGGACAGTCACACAGATACGCAGTATTTT.

The rearrangement joins TRBV27 to TRBJ1-2, with TRBD1 identical over 8 bases. This CDR3 contains 16 residues. V lost 5 bases, J lost 4 bases, and 12 bases stayed unmatched. Germline V gene lookup returns CDR1 MNHEY and CDR2 SMNVEV (reference sequence). Written as DNA, the CDR3 is TGTGCCAGCAGTGGTGTCCGGACAGGGTTGGGCTATGGCTACACCTTC. Translating gives CASSGVRTGLGYGYTF.

The chain joins TRBV2 to TRBJ2-1, with D possibly being TRBD2 (6 bases). Per the germline V gene, CDR1 is SNHLY and CDR2 is FYNNEI. Trimming left V 6 bases short and J 7 bases short, with 10 bases between. This CDR3 is built from 12 residues. The CDR3 DNA is TGTGCCAGCAGGGGGACTCCGAATGAGCAGTTCTTC. Translating gives CASRGTPNEQFF.

This chain links TRBV2 with TRBJ2-7; 9 bases are a match to TRBD1. The CDR3 has 14 residues. The germline V gene has CDR1 SNHLY and CDR2 FYNNEI. The V segment lost 5 bases and the J segment 2 bases; nucleotides outside the gene matches: 4. CDR3 in amino acids: CASSPGQGPYEQYV. DNA of the CDR3: TGTGCCAGCAGTCCGGGACAGGGTCCCTACGAGCAGTACGTC.

This rearrangement joins TRBV7-3 to TRBJ2-1; TRBD1 matches at 7 bases. The germline gives CDR1 SGHTA, CDR2 FQGTGA. The CDR3 contains 13 residues. V was pared by 5 bases and J by 7 bases, with 5 bases of the junction left unmatched. This chain's CDR3 is CASSLDRENEQFF. CDR3 in DNA: TGTGCCAGCAGCCTAGACAGGGAGAATGAGCAGTTCTTC.

This clone is a singleton in its sample. The junction and the germline gene differ at one end; a read error may be behind it. V and J are TRBV20-1 and TRBJ1-3; 7 bases are a match to TRBD1. CDR1 DFQATT and CDR2 SNEGSKA come from the germline V gene (reference sequence). The CDR3 covers 11 residues. CDR3 sequence reads: CSAYDREVCNF. The CDR3 DNA is TGCAGTGCCTACGACAGGGAGGTTTGCAATTTT.

The CDR3 reads CASTGQGATYEQYV. The CDR3 coding sequence is TGTGCCAGCACAGGACAGGGGGCTACCTACGAGCAGTACGTC. V and J are TRBV5-6 and TRBJ2-7, with 11 bases fitting TRBD1. CDR3 length equals 14 residues. Germline V CDR1 and CDR2: SGHDT, YYEEEE. J gave up 2 bases and V 6 bases, and 4 bases lay outside the gene matches.

This clone has only one observation. The chain employs TRBV25-1 and TRBJ2-7, with D unresolved. The CDR3 runs 14 residues. The V gene's germline CDR1 is MGHDK and CDR2 SYGVNS. Trimming removed 5 bases at V and 0 bases at J, with 11 bases between. CDR3 protein: CASSQAGSSYEQYF. CDR3 sequence (DNA): TGTGCCAGCAGTCAGGCCGGCAGCTCCTACGAGCAGTACTTC.

The CDR3 protein is CASRQGSYNEQFF. CDR3 coding DNA: TGTGCCAGTCGACAGGGCTCCTACAATGAGCAGTTCTTC. The rearrangement joins TRBV7-8 to TRBJ2-1; 7 positions match TRBD1. From germline, CDR1 is SGHVS and CDR2 FQNEAQ. V dropped 9 bases and J dropped 0; count of bases not matched to a gene: 2. This CDR3 spans 13 amino acids.

This clone was counted a few times. This rearrangement joins TRBV2 to TRBJ1-1; 8 bases map to TRBD1. CDR1 is SNHLY and CDR2 is FYNNEI in the germline V gene. V dropped 8 bases and J dropped 5; count of bases not matched to a gene: 7. The CDR3 has 13 amino acids. The CDR3 loop is CASSQGEGTEAFF. Here the CDR3 DNA reads TGTGCCAGCTCACAGGGGGAGGGGACTGAAGCTTTCTTT.

In DNA form, the CDR3 reads TGTGCCAGCAGTTCGGGGGGGGGCTACACCTTC. Amino acid sequence: CASSSGGGYTF. This sequence joins TRBV12-3 or TRBV12-4 and TRBJ1-2; TRBD1 might be the D (5 bases). The CDR3 runs to 11 residues. Trimming left V 4 bases short and J 8 bases short, with 8 bases between.

This chain connects TRBV6-5 to TRBJ1-2, with 7 bases that match TRBD1. Losses at the gene ends were 5 bases for V and 0 bases for J; bases not matched to a gene: 6. Germline V gene sequence: CDR1 MNHEY, CDR2 SVGAGI. This CDR3 is 15 amino acids long. This chain's CDR3 is CASSRTGQPNYGYTF. The CDR3 DNA follows: TGTGCCAGCAGTAGGACAGGCCAGCCTAACTATGGCTACACCTTC.

The rearrangement links TRBV23-1 to TRBJ2-1, with 9 bases that match TRBD1. TRBV23-1 falls under the ORF class, with uncertain function. The CDR3 has 15 amino acids. V trimming: 2 bases; J trimming: 8 bases; junction bases outside the gene matches: 7. The CDR3 region is CASSQNGQGSHEQFF. The CDR3 DNA reads TGCGCCAGCAGTCAAAACGGACAGGGGAGTCATGAGCAGTTCTTC.

The chain links TRBV19 to TRBJ2-3; a possible D gene is TRBD1 (6 bases). The V gene lost 6 bases and the J gene lost 7 bases, with 17 bases spanning the gap. Germline V lookup: CDR1 LNHDA, CDR2 SQIVND (reference sequence). CDR3 length: 14 amino acids. The CDR3 nucleotides read TGTGCCAGTAGGCGGAAACAGGGAGACCATACGCAGTATTTT. This translates into CASRRKQGDHTQYF.

The rearrangement joins TRBV29-1 to TRBJ2-5; D not resolved. Germline CDR1 is SQVTM and CDR2 is ANQGSEA. The CDR3 covers 12 residues. V was shortened by 2 bases and J by 1 base, with 5 bases between the two germline ends. CDR3 bases: TGCAGCGTTGAACACAGCCAAGAGACCCAGTACTTC. The encoded protein is CSVEHSQETQYF.

V is TRBV27 and J is TRBJ1-2; 9 bases are a match to TRBD1. The CDR3 is 14 residues long. CDR1 and CDR2 (germline): MNHEY, SMNVEV (reference sequence). J gave up 7 bases and V 0 bases, and 3 bases lay outside the gene matches. The CDR3 DNA follows: TGTGCCAGCAGTTTATCACAGGGGGCTGGTGGCTACACCTTC. Protein: CASSLSQGAGGYTF.

The V and J genes are TRBV6-1 and TRBJ1-1; no definite D call. Germline V gene data show CDR1 as MNHNS and CDR2 as SASEGT. This CDR3 comprises 11 residues. Trimming took off 9 bases at V and 4 bases at J, with 9 bases between the two ends. As DNA, the CDR3 is TGTGCCAGTCCGGGGAGCACTGAAGCTTTCTTT. This codes for CASPGSTEAFF.

The chain employs TRBV7-9 and TRBJ2-7, with 10 bases lining up with TRBD2. V lost 2 bases, J lost 4 bases, and 5 bases stayed unmatched. From germline, CDR1 is SEHNR and CDR2 FQNEAQ (reference sequence). This CDR3 is built from 15 residues. CDR3 in amino acids: CASSLYLAGAYEQYF. In DNA form, the CDR3 reads TGTGCCAGCAGCTTATACCTAGCGGGAGCGTACGAGCAGTACTTC.